The 28 T cell receptor beta chains listed next were all sequenced from one sample in a study of blood T cell repertoires in COVID-19. Repertoires were generated with immunoSEQ multiplex PCR, while TCRdb's copy carries only in-frame clones and drops some. The sample carries 450,000 or so clones, 89% recorded once. Input material: peripheral blood. The receptor set was obtained from a woman aged 40 to 50 with COVID-19, enrolled during active disease.

V usage is TRBV28 and J usage is TRBJ1-5; D perhaps matches TRBD1 (5 bases). The CDR3 covers 13 residues. Per the germline V gene, CDR1 is MDHEN and CDR2 is SYDVKM. The V end lost 5 bases, the J end lost 4 bases, and 9 bases lay between the germline ends. The CDR3 loop reads CASSPAGNQPQHF. In DNA, the CDR3 is TGTGCCAGCAGTCCCGCAGGGAATCAGCCCCAGCATTTT.

This chain joins TRBV30 and TRBJ1-2; 7 bases agree with TRBD1. The CDR3 is 15 residues long. V lost 1 base and J lost 4; bases outside the gene matches: 9. CDR1 and CDR2 (germline): GTSNPN, SVGIG (reference sequence). The CDR3: CAWSGRRDSRYGYTF. In nucleotides, the CDR3 is TGTGCCTGGAGTGGTCGCCGGGACAGTCGCTATGGCTACACCTTC.

The chain combines TRBV7-2 with TRBJ1-2; TRBD1 aligns across 12 bases. Germline loops: CDR1 SGHTA, CDR2 FQGNSA. With V trimmed by 2 bases and J by 4 bases, 8 bases remained unmatched. CDR3 length: 17 residues. The CDR3 DNA reads TGTGCCAGCAGCTTACGGGACAGGGGGCGGCCAGGCTATGGCTACACCTTC. Protein product: CASSLRDRGRPGYGYTF.

The chain joins TRBV5-8 to TRBJ2-2; D is uncertain. V lost 0 bases and J lost 4, with 10 bases in between. The CDR3 length is 15 residues. Germline assignment: CDR1 SGHTS and CDR2 YDEGEE. The CDR3 DNA reads TGTGCCAGCAGCTTGGGGTCGCGGTCCACCGGGGAGCTGTTTTTT. This codes for CASSLGSRSTGELFF. Supplemented by reference TRBV5-8 and TRBJ2-2, the full variable domain reads EAGVTQSPTHLIKTRGQQATLRCSPISGHTSVYWYQQALGLGLQFLLWYDEGEERNRGNFPPRFSGRQFPNYSSELNVNALELEDSALYLCASSLGSRSTGELFFGEGSRLTVL.

V and J are TRBV19 and TRBJ2-5; 7 bases map to TRBD2. V was pared by 4 bases and J by 2 bases, with 7 bases of the junction left unmatched. CDR3 size: 15 residues. Germline lookup yields CDR1 LNHDA and CDR2 SQIVND (reference sequence). The CDR3 protein is CASSSKIGRQETQYF. The CDR3 nucleotides are TGTGCCAGTAGTAGTAAGATCGGGAGGCAAGAGACCCAGTACTTC.

CDR3 amino acids: CASSQVLGAFSGNTIYF. CDR3 nucleotides: TGCGCCAGCAGCCAAGTTTTGGGGGCCTTCTCTGGAAACACCATATATTTT. The chain combines TRBV4-3 with TRBJ1-3, with D tentatively TRBD1 (6 bases). CDR3 length: 17 amino acids. The V gene lost 1 base and the J gene lost 0 bases, with 13 bases spanning the gap. CDR1 and CDR2 from the germline V gene are LGHNA and YSLEER.

The chain uses TRBV9 and TRBJ1-4, with no clear D. V lost 0 bases, J lost 8 bases, and 8 bases lay in between. CDR3 length equals 13 residues. The germline CDR1 and CDR2 sequences are SGDLS and YYNGEE. CDR3 sequence (DNA): TGTGCCAGCAGCGTAGCCCTCGGGGAAAAACTGTTTTTT. Translation: CASSVALGEKLFF.

The V call is TRBV5-8, the J call TRBJ1-2; weak D call: TRBD1 (5 bases). The CDR3 is made up of 16 amino acids. V dropped 1 base and J dropped 4 bases, with 17 bases sitting between them. Germline-derived CDR1 and CDR2 are SGHTS and YDEGEE. The CDR3 is CASSLPGLPTPYGYTF. As DNA, the CDR3 is TGTGCCAGCAGCTTGCCGGGACTCCCGACCCCCTATGGCTACACCTTC. Full variable domain (rest looked up from reference TRBV5-8 and TRBJ1-2): EAGVTQSPTHLIKTRGQQATLRCSPISGHTSVYWYQQALGLGLQFLLWYDEGEERNRGNFPPRFSGRQFPNYSSELNVNALELEDSALYLCASSLPGLPTPYGYTFGSGTRLTVV.

The V call is TRBV12-3 or TRBV12-4, the J call TRBJ1-1; D gene unclear. The CDR3 runs to 13 residues. V gave up 6 bases and J gave up 1 base, with 9 bases separating them. CDR3 amino acids: CASRLTPNTEAFF. Here the CDR3 DNA reads TGTGCCAGCAGACTAACACCGAACACTGAAGCTTTCTTT.

The rearrangement links TRBV30 to TRBJ2-7, with TRBD2 matching 11 bases. CDR3 size: 12 residues. From germline, CDR1 is GTSNPN and CDR2 SVGIG (reference sequence). With V trimmed by 5 bases and J by 5 bases, 2 bases remained unmatched. The CDR3 DNA reads as TGTGCCTGGCTAGCGGGAGGTCACGAGCAGTACTTC. Translation gives CAWLAGGHEQYF.

This sequence joins TRBV29-1 and TRBJ1-1; 7 bases align to TRBD1. The CDR3 is 14 residues long. The V segment lost 4 bases and the J segment 5 bases; nucleotides outside the gene matches: 10. Per germline, CDR1 SQVTM and CDR2 ANQGSEA. Written as DNA, the CDR3 is TGCAGCGTTGTAGCCGTACAGGGGTTGACTGAAGCTTTCTTT. It encodes CSVVAVQGLTEAFF.

This clone was observed a few times. This chain joins TRBV28 and TRBJ1-6; possible D gene TRBD1, 5 bases. Germline V gene lookup returns CDR1 MDHEN and CDR2 SYDVKM. This CDR3 contains 13 residues. The V end was cut by 2 bases, the J end by 10 bases, with 9 bases between. The chain's CDR3 is CASSLRTKSPLHF. CDR3 nucleotides: TGTGCCAGCAGTTTAAGGACAAAATCACCCCTCCACTTT.

This clone has a single count. The rearrangement links TRBV6-6 to TRBJ2-7; 8 nucleotides line up with TRBD2. Germline CDR1 and CDR2: MNHNY and SVGAGI (reference sequence). V lost 2 bases to trimming and J lost 4 bases; unmatched junction nucleotides: 7. The CDR3 runs to 15 residues. The CDR3 loop is CASSYPLTGGYEQYF. The CDR3 DNA follows: TGTGCCAGCAGTTACCCCTTGACGGGAGGGTACGAGCAGTACTTC.

The rearrangement links TRBV9 to TRBJ2-5; TRBD2 might be the D (6 bases). This CDR3 has 15 residues. Per germline, CDR1 SGDLS and CDR2 YYNGEE. The germline V and J ends were trimmed by 0 bases and 3 bases, with 12 bases remaining between them. CDR3 sequence reads: CASSVATSFEETQYF. The DNA for the CDR3 is TGTGCCAGCAGCGTAGCAACTAGCTTCGAAGAGACCCAGTACTTC.

The V gene is TRBV28, the J gene TRBJ1-5; TRBD1 aligns across 7 bases. V shed 5 bases, J shed 2 bases, and the junction held 6 bases outside the gene matches. Germline V CDR1 and CDR2: MDHEN, SYDVKM. The CDR3 has 15 amino acids. The CDR3: CASSLTTGGNQPQHF. In DNA form, the CDR3 reads TGTGCCAGCAGTCTGACTACAGGGGGCAATCAGCCCCAGCATTTT.

The genes are TRBV28 and TRBJ2-2, with D maybe TRBD1 (6 bases). Looked up from germline, CDR1 is MDHEN and CDR2 is SYDVKM. V lost 8 bases to trimming and J lost 4 bases, with 11 bases between them. This CDR3 spans 13 amino acids. CDR3 loop: CASRTGPTGELFF. The CDR3, as DNA: TGTGCCAGCCGTACAGGGCCCACCGGGGAGCTGTTTTTT.

CDR3 nucleotides: TGTGCCAGCAGTCCACTAGGTTCACCCCTCCACTTT. Encoded protein: CASSPLGSPLHF. The gene calls are TRBV27 and TRBJ1-6; no reliable D call. The CDR3 length is 12 residues. Germline CDR1 and CDR2: MNHEY and SMNVEV (reference sequence). V gave up 5 bases and J gave up 9 bases, with 8 bases separating them.

The chain employs TRBV6-6 and TRBJ1-5, with D unclear. The CDR3 is made up of 14 amino acids. CDR1 and CDR2 (germline): MNHNY, SVGAGI (reference sequence). Trimming pared 8 bases from V and 4 bases from J, leaving 15 bases between. The CDR3 here is CASSNDAGNQPQHF. Written as DNA, the CDR3 is TGTGCCAGCTCAAACGACGCGGGGAATCAGCCCCAGCATTTT.

V and J are TRBV4-3 and TRBJ1-4; D is possibly TRBD1 (6 bases). Germline loops: CDR1 LGHNA, CDR2 YSLEER. V was clipped by 0 bases and J by 4 bases, with 9 bases between them. The CDR3 totals 15 residues. The CDR3 reads CASSQDQGFNEKLFF. CDR3 coding DNA: TGCGCCAGCAGCCAAGACCAGGGGTTTAATGAAAAACTGTTTTTT.

The genes are TRBV15 and TRBJ1-5; no definite D call. This CDR3 region has 12 residues. Trimming pared 0 bases from V and 6 bases from J, leaving 3 bases between. Germline CDR1 reads LNHNV; CDR2 reads YYDKDF (reference sequence). In DNA form, the CDR3 reads TGTGCCACCAGCAGAGATCGTCAGCCCCAGCATTTT. It encodes CATSRDRQPQHF. The full variable domain, rest sourced from reference TRBV15 and TRBJ1-5, is DAMVIQNPRYQVTQFGKPVTLSCSQTLNHNVMYWYQQKSSQAPKLLFHYYDKDFNNEADTPDNFQSRRPNTSFCFLDIRSPGLGDTAMYLCATSRDRQPQHFGDGTRLSIL.

The rearrangement joins TRBV12-5 to TRBJ2-1; 7 positions agree with TRBD2. Germline CDR1 is LGHNT and CDR2 is FRNRAP. The V and J ends lost 2 bases and 6 bases, in that order; junction bases with no gene match: 10. CDR3 length: 16 residues. This CDR3 is CASGLPGLVGANEQFF. The CDR3 nucleotides are TGTGCTAGTGGTTTGCCAGGACTAGTGGGAGCCAATGAGCAGTTCTTC. Full variable domain (rest looked up from reference TRBV12-5 and TRBJ2-1): DARVTQTPRHKVTEMGQEVTMRCQPILGHNTVFWYRQTMMQGLELLAYFRNRAPLDDSGMPKDRFSAEMPDATLATLKIQPSEPRDSAVYFCASGLPGLVGANEQFFGPGTRLTVL.

CDR3: CASRPTWRSARSSYEQYF. CDR3 DNA: TGTGCCAGCAGACCTACGTGGAGGTCAGCGAGGAGCTCCTACGAGCAGTACTTC. The genes are TRBV27 and TRBJ2-7; a possible D gene is TRBD2 (5 bases). The length of the CDR3 is 18 residues. V was clipped by 6 bases and J by 0 bases, with 24 bases between them. CDR1 is MNHEY, CDR2 SMNVEV, per germline (reference sequence).

The chain joins TRBV27 to TRBJ1-4; D uncertain. Trimming removed 8 bases from V and 0 bases from J, with 13 bases in between. Germline CDR1 MNHEY, CDR2 SMNVEV (reference sequence). There are 15 residues in the CDR3. CDR3 sequence reads: CASFFNLATNEKLFF. In DNA, the CDR3 is TGTGCCAGCTTTTTTAACCTAGCAACTAATGAAAAACTGTTTTTT. The variable domain in full, completed from reference TRBV27 and TRBJ1-4, reads EAQVTQNPRYLITVTGKKLTVTCSQNMNHEYMSWYRQDPGLGLRQIYYSMNVEVTDKGDVPEGYKVSRKEKRNFPLILESPSPNQTSLYFCASFFNLATNEKLFFGSGTQLSVL.

The chain has TRBV7-2 and TRBJ1-5; D gene ambiguous. This CDR3 is 15 amino acids long. Germline V gene lookup returns CDR1 SGHTA and CDR2 FQGNSA. V lost 2 bases and J lost 1, with 9 bases in between. In DNA form, the CDR3 reads TGTGCCAGCAGCTTATTCCCTCAGAGCAATCAGCCCCAGCATTTT. Its translation: CASSLFPQSNQPQHF.

Only one count was recorded for this clone. The gene calls are TRBV7-3 and TRBJ1-2; 7 bases fit TRBD1. With 8 bases clipped from V and 13 bases from J, the junction kept 13 bases outside the gene matches. Germline loops: CDR1 SGHTA, CDR2 FQGTGA. The CDR3 totals 12 residues. The CDR3 DNA sequence: TGTGCCAGCGGGCAAGGGGGCCCCCTCCGCACCTTC. It translates to CASGQGGPLRTF. The entire variable domain, with the rest obtained from reference TRBV7-3 and TRBJ1-2, is as follows: GAGVSQTPSNKVTEKGKYVELRCDPISGHTALYWYRQSLGQGPEFLIYFQGTGAADDSGLPNDRFFAVRPEGSVSTLKIQRTERGDSAVYLCASGQGGPLRTFGSGTRLTVV.

This clone is a singleton in its sample. Other DNA sequences in the same sample also yield this CDR3. The genes are TRBV27 and TRBJ1-2, with a tentative D call TRBD1 (5 bases). The CDR3 has 13 residues. Germline lookup yields CDR1 MNHEY and CDR2 SMNVEV (reference sequence). Trimming left V 3 bases short and J 5 bases short, with 10 bases between. The DNA for the CDR3 is TGTGCCAGCAGTTTTGGGGGAGGATATGGCTACACCTTC. It codes for CASSFGGGYGYTF.

This chain connects TRBV19 to TRBJ1-5; 7 nucleotides agree with TRBD1. The CDR3 loop spans 15 amino acids. Germline-derived CDR1 and CDR2 are LNHDA and SQIVND (reference sequence). V dropped 5 bases and J dropped 7; count of bases not matched to a gene: 11. CDR3 loop: CASSAGTGARQPQHF. As DNA, the CDR3 is TGTGCCAGTAGTGCTGGTACAGGGGCGCGGCAGCCCCAGCATTTT. The variable domain in full, completed from reference TRBV19 and TRBJ1-5, reads DGGITQSPKYLFRKEGQNVTLSCEQNLNHDAMYWYRQDPGQGLRLIYYSQIVNDFQKGDIAEGYSVSREKKESFPLTVTSAQKNPTAFYLCASSAGTGARQPQHFGDGTRLSIL.

The chain employs TRBV7-2 and TRBJ2-6; 7 bases fit TRBD1. Germline-derived CDR1 and CDR2 are SGHTA and FQGNSA. Germline trimming cut 5 bases from V and 0 bases from J; bases unmatched to any gene: 10. There are 18 residues in the CDR3. CDR3 nucleotides: TGTGCCAGCAGCCATAAGACAGGGTCTAGCTCTGGGGCCAACGTCCTGACTTTC. Translated: CASSHKTGSSSGANVLTF.